This entry lists 5 T cell receptor beta chains sequenced from one sample in a study of cytomegalovirus exposure and HLA in healthy donors. 60 Vbeta and 13 Jbeta primers were used in PCR. Sequenced by immunoSEQ multiplex PCR; TCRdb stores in-frame clones only, minus some. This sample's table has 90,000 to 100,000 clones. The sequenced sample consisted of PBMCs. These receptors originate from a woman aged 25 to 39 in good health and CMV-seronegative.

The chain uses TRBV7-6 and TRBJ2-7; perhaps TRBD1 as D (6 bases). V gave up 4 bases and J gave up 3 bases, with 25 bases separating them. The CDR3 is 18 residues long. The germline CDR1 and CDR2 sequences are SGHVS and FNYEAQ. The CDR3: CASSSNPDSQRKDYEQYF. The CDR3 DNA follows: TGTGCCAGCAGCTCCAACCCGGACAGTCAAAGGAAGGACTACGAGCAGTACTTC.

V is TRBV7-9 and J is TRBJ2-3, with D maybe TRBD1 (6 bases). V lost 1 base to trimming and J lost 3 bases, with 23 bases between them. This CDR3 is built from 19 residues. CDR1 SEHNR and CDR2 FQNEAQ come from the germline V gene (reference sequence). The CDR3 coding sequence is TGTGCCAGCAGCTTAGATGTCGCAGGGGTTAAGCTAGAAACAGATACGCAGTATTTT. Protein: CASSLDVAGVKLETDTQYF.

The J gene is TRBJ1-1, the V gene TRBV7-9; 7 bases are shared with TRBD1. Germline lookup yields CDR1 SEHNR and CDR2 FQNEAQ (reference sequence). The CDR3 contains 19 residues. V trimming: 5 bases; J trimming: 4 bases; junction bases outside the gene matches: 22. The CDR3 DNA follows: TGTGCCAGCAGCCAGCAGCGCCCGGGACAGCGACCCTTAGGCACTGAAGCTTTCTTT. It translates to CASSQQRPGQRPLGTEAFF.

The rearrangement uses TRBV14 and TRBJ1-1, with TRBD1 matching 7 bases. J gave up 6 bases and V 0 bases, and 16 bases lay outside the gene matches. The CDR3 consists of 18 residues. Germline lookup yields CDR1 SGHDN and CDR2 FVKESK. CDR3 region: CASSQEVGTGASWPEAFF. The CDR3 DNA reads as TGTGCCAGCAGCCAAGAGGTGGGAACAGGGGCCTCGTGGCCTGAAGCTTTCTTT.

The rearrangement uses TRBV19 and TRBJ1-1; D is unresolved. CDR1 is LNHDA, CDR2 SQIVND, per germline (reference sequence). The V end lost 4 bases, the J end lost 1 base, and 10 bases lay between the germline ends. CDR3 size: 14 residues. The DNA of the CDR3 is TGTGCCAGTAGTACAGGATGGGCGAACACTGAAGCTTTCTTT. Protein: CASSTGWANTEAFF.